The clone carrying this T cell receptor beta chain is classed as medium-sized. The antigen is not known. TCRdb reanalyzed the PCR reads with MiXCR. The sample consists of tens of thousands of clones, approximately 12% of them appearing once. Patients had received no treatment of any kind before thyroid surgery. The data stem from a study of metastatic and nonmetastatic thyroid tumors. Whole-study context: From malignant and benign thyroid patients, repertoires in blood and in tumor or nodule tissue were compared. Study conclusions and caveats: Reports indicated that malignant thyroid tumors showed significantly higher TCR beta diversity than benign nodules did, in blood and tumor.

The germline CDR1 and CDR2 sequences are MNHEY and SVGEGT. Trimming removed 2 bases at V and 1 base at J, with 6 bases between. The CDR3 extends over 14 amino acids. The sequence was obtained from a female donor with papillary thyroid cancer or a benign thyroid nodule (not recorded which). Some clones in this sample may be carry-over from other donors' samples. Sequenced input: blood. This rearrangement joins TRBV6-2 or TRBV6-3 to TRBJ1-5; D gene ambiguous. The DNA of the CDR3 is TGTGCCAGCAGTTACCTCGTGAGCAATCAGCCCCAGCATTTT. Encoded protein: CASSYLVSNQPQHF.